One sample yielded the 30 T cell receptor beta chains listed below, sequenced in a study of blood T cells in healthy people across ages. A sample-barcoded 5' primer and a J-beta primer mix were used in a second PCR of roughly 7 to 11 cycles. TCRdb processed the 5' RACE reads anew with MiXCR; each CDR3 protein has one entry. The table shows around 1,500,000 distinct CDR3 sequences, with 25% to 30% occurring only once. The sequenced sample consisted of blood. These receptors all stem from a woman younger than 45 in good health.

This chain links TRBV6-2 or TRBV6-3 with TRBJ2-5; 7 nucleotides agree with TRBD2. Unmatched junction bases numbered 23, after V lost 5 bases and J lost 11 bases. The CDR3 is 17 amino acids. Germline V gene lookup returns CDR1 MNHEY and CDR2 SVGEGT. CDR3 in amino acids: CASSTTPTWGGSNEQYF. The CDR3 DNA follows: TGTGCCAGCAGTACTACCCCTACGTGGGGGGGATCCAATGAGCAGTACTTC.

The chain joins TRBV4-2 to TRBJ2-7, with 8 bases aligning to TRBD1. The J segment lost 0 bases and the V segment lost 1 base, leaving 5 bases of the junction unmatched. The CDR3 has 16 amino acids. Germline values: CDR1 LGHNA, CDR2 YNFKEQ. In DNA, the CDR3 is TGTGCCAGCAGCCAAGTTACAGGGGGAAGCTCCTACGAGCAGTACTTC. Translating it yields CASSQVTGGSSYEQYF.

This chain joins TRBV6-6 and TRBJ2-1, with a weak D call TRBD2 (5 bases). V gave up 8 bases and J gave up 8 bases, with 10 bases separating them. There are 11 residues in the CDR3. The V gene's germline CDR1 is MNHNY and CDR2 SVGAGI (reference sequence). CDR3 sequence: CASLMEDEQFF. The CDR3, as DNA: TGTGCCAGCCTTATGGAGGATGAGCAGTTCTTC.

In this sample, this clonotype turned up a few times. This chain joins TRBV6-5 and TRBJ2-7; weak D call: TRBD1 (5 bases). The CDR3 totals 15 residues. Trimming removed 6 bases from V and 1 base from J, with 16 bases in between. CDR1 is MNHEY and CDR2 is SVGAGI in the germline V gene. The CDR3 is CASSQGWGGSYEQYF. The CDR3, as DNA: TGTGCCAGCAGCCAGGGTTGGGGTGGGTCCTACGAGCAGTACTTC.

This clonotype appeared a few times. V gene TRBV20-1 combines with J gene TRBJ1-1; no firm D call. V dropped 5 bases and J dropped 3 bases, with 7 bases sitting between them. The CDR3 sequence is 11 residues long. The V gene's germline CDR1 is DFQATT and CDR2 SNEGSKA (reference sequence). In DNA, the CDR3 is TGCAGTGCTCTTAGCTACACTGAAGCTTTCTTT. It specifies CSALSYTEAFF.

The chain couples TRBV20-1 to TRBJ2-7; tentative D call: TRBD2 (6 bases). The CDR3 has 12 amino acids. The germline CDR1 and CDR2 sequences are DFQATT and SNEGSKA (reference sequence). Trimming cost V 0 bases and J 8 bases, with 11 bases left between them. The CDR3 reads CSAREGGQKQYF. The CDR3 DNA reads TGCAGTGCTAGAGAGGGAGGACAAAAGCAGTACTTC.

This clonotype showed up just a few times. The rearrangement uses TRBV6-2 or TRBV6-3 and TRBJ2-6; 7 positions agree with TRBD1. V trimming: 6 bases; J trimming: 2 bases; junction bases outside the gene matches: 13. The CDR3 runs to 18 residues. Germline V gene data show CDR1 as MNHEY and CDR2 as SVGEGT. The CDR3 spells CASSLRATGLPGANVLTF. Here the CDR3 DNA reads TGTGCCAGCAGCTTACGGGCGACAGGGCTGCCTGGGGCCAACGTCCTGACTTTC.

The sample holds many counts of this clonotype. The rearrangement joins TRBV10-3 to TRBJ2-7; the D gene is possibly TRBD2 (5 bases). CDR3 length equals 12 residues. Trimming stripped 11 bases from V and 5 bases from J, with 16 bases between. Germline CDR1 and CDR2: ENHRY and SYGVKD. The CDR3, as DNA: TGTGCCGTCGGTACTAGTAGCCACGAGCAGTACTTC. Amino acids: CAVGTSSHEQYF.

On this clonotype itself: A much more abundant neighbour one base away suggests this may be a read error. The rearrangement uses TRBV27 and TRBJ2-1; 8 bases align to TRBD1. The assigned J gene may be wrong: the sequence end matches TRBJ2-7 better. Germline V gene data show CDR1 as MNHEY and CDR2 as SMNVEV (reference sequence). The CDR3 is 16 residues long. CDR3: CASNLGADRGSYEQYF. The CDR3 DNA reads as TGTGCCAGCAATTTAGGCGCTGACAGGGGTTCCTACGAGCAGTACTTC.

This clonotype was seen only once. No conserved phenylalanine or tryptophan is present at the end of the CDR3, so a read error is the likely explanation. This chain connects TRBV5-1 to TRBJ1-2; TRBD1 aligns across 8 bases. The CDR3 contains 16 residues. The ends lost 0 bases at V and 6 bases at J; junction bases unmatched: 10. In germline, CDR1 is SGHRS, CDR2 YFSETQ. DNA of the CDR3: TGCGCCAGCAGCTTGGCGGGTGACAGGGGATCAGATGGCTACACCCTC. This sequence encodes CASSLAGDRGSDGYTL.

Many counts were recorded for this clonotype. The CDR3 coding sequence is TGCAGCGTTGAAGTCCGTCGGGCCCACGAGCAGTACTTC. Its translation is CSVEVRRAHEQYF. V usage is TRBV29-1 and J usage is TRBJ2-7; D not certain. The germline V and J ends were trimmed by 1 base and 5 bases, with 12 bases remaining between them. In germline, CDR1 is SQVTM, CDR2 ANQGSEA. This CDR3 is 13 amino acids long.

On this clonotype itself: A much larger clonotype is one base distant, so this may be a read error. This chain connects TRBV2 to TRBJ2-5; TRBD2 matches at 11 bases. Germline V CDR1 and CDR2: SNHLY, FYNNEI. The CDR3 consists of 18 residues. The chain's CDR3 is CVSMNVVRASGGPETQYF. The CDR3 nucleotides read TGTGTCAGCATGAATGTTGTACGGGCTAGCGGGGGGCCAGAGACCCAGTACTTC.

V gene TRBV3-1 combines with J gene TRBJ2-5; possible D gene TRBD2, 6 bases. The CDR3 sequence is 16 residues long. Deletions cut 4 bases from V and 2 bases from J, with 17 bases between. Looked up from germline, CDR1 is LGHDT and CDR2 is YNNKEL (reference sequence). The chain's CDR3 is CASSPSWRELQETQYF. CDR3 DNA sequence: TGTGCCAGCAGCCCCTCGTGGAGGGAGCTACAAGAGACCCAGTACTTC.

This clonotype came up many times. V is TRBV7-2 and J is TRBJ2-5, with D possibly matching TRBD2 (5 bases). From germline, CDR1 is SGHTA and CDR2 FQGNSA. There are 14 residues in the CDR3. Trimming took off 5 bases at V and 2 bases at J, with 12 bases between the two ends. The chain's CDR3 is CASSPRSGQETQYF. DNA for the CDR3: TGTGCCAGCAGCCCCCGGTCGGGACAAGAGACCCAGTACTTC.

The table lists this clonotype with a few counts. The rearrangement links TRBV10-3 to TRBJ1-2, with 7 bases lining up with TRBD1. Germline-derived CDR1 and CDR2 are ENHRY and SYGVKD. Losses at the gene ends were 6 bases for V and 5 bases for J; bases not matched to a gene: 12. CDR3 length: 15 amino acids. CDR3 amino acids: CAIREGTAALYGYTF. The CDR3 nucleotides are TGTGCCATCAGAGAGGGGACAGCAGCCTTGTATGGCTACACCTTC.

In its sample, this clonotype was seen many times. The chain recombines TRBV10-3 with TRBJ2-7; 7 bases align to TRBD2. The J segment lost 2 bases and the V segment lost 7 bases, leaving 8 bases of the junction unmatched. The CDR3 loop spans 14 amino acids. Germline CDR1 ENHRY, CDR2 SYGVKD. The CDR3 loop is CAIKLADSTYEQYF. The CDR3 coding sequence is TGTGCCATCAAGCTAGCGGACTCTACCTACGAGCAGTACTTC.

This clonotype was seen many times. The chain joins TRBV4-1 to TRBJ2-4; D is perhaps TRBD1 (6 bases). The V gene's germline CDR1 is MGHRA and CDR2 YSYEKL. The CDR3 sequence is 15 residues long. V was pared by 0 bases and J by 4 bases, with 10 bases between. CDR3 in DNA: TGCGCCAGCAGCCAAGACCATGGACAGAAAAACATTCAGTACTTC. Amino acid sequence: CASSQDHGQKNIQYF.

This clonotype was seen at least ten times. The chain uses TRBV9 and TRBJ2-1, with 10 bases aligning to TRBD1. This CDR3 contains 15 residues. The germline CDR1 and CDR2 sequences are SGDLS and YYNGEE. J gave up 5 bases and V 1 base, and 3 bases lay outside the gene matches. CDR3: CASSVRGTGDNEQFF. Written as DNA, the CDR3 is TGTGCCAGCAGCGTACGAGGGACAGGGGACAATGAGCAGTTCTTC.

This clonotype was recorded at least ten times. This rearrangement joins TRBV3-1 to TRBJ2-5, with unresolved D. Between the trimmed V and J ends, which lost 0 bases and 5 bases, there was a span of 10 bases. The CDR3 is made up of 14 amino acids. Per the germline V gene, CDR1 is LGHDT and CDR2 is YNNKEL (reference sequence). CDR3 nucleotides: TGTGCCAGCAGCCAAGATCCCCAGCAGGAGACCCAGTACTTC. It translates to CASSQDPQQETQYF.

The CDR3 loop reads CASSTRGPETQYF. As DNA, the CDR3 is TGTGCCAGCAGTACCCGGGGTCCAGAGACCCAGTACTTC. This sequence joins TRBV12-3 or TRBV12-4 and TRBJ2-5; tentative D call: TRBD2 (5 bases). V was trimmed by 5 bases and J by 4 bases, leaving 11 bases between them. This CDR3 has 13 amino acids.

This clonotype was recorded many times. This rearrangement joins TRBV5-1 to TRBJ2-7, with TRBD2 matching over 7 bases. CDR1 SGHRS and CDR2 YFSETQ come from the germline V gene. V shed 2 bases and J 5 bases; nucleotides not matched to a gene: 4. The CDR3 length is 13 residues. CDR3 sequence reads: CASSFQGGDEQYF. For the CDR3, the DNA is TGCGCCAGCAGCTTTCAGGGAGGGGACGAGCAGTACTTC.

This clonotype occurred many times. The chain is built from TRBV10-3 and TRBJ2-7, with TRBD2 identical over 8 bases. The V and J ends lost 6 bases and 3 bases, in that order; junction bases with no gene match: 1. Per germline, CDR1 ENHRY and CDR2 SYGVKD. The CDR3 has 12 residues. CDR3 DNA: TGTGCCATCAGGGGACTAGGCTACGAGCAGTACTTC. Translation: CAIRGLGYEQYF.

This clonotype has just a few counts. This chain uses TRBV6-5 with TRBJ2-1; TRBD2 matches 7 bases. CDR3 length equals 12 residues. Losses at the gene ends were 7 bases for V and 6 bases for J; bases not matched to a gene: 3. Germline CDR1 reads MNHEY; CDR2 reads SVGAGI. CDR3 coding DNA: TGTGCCAGCAAATCTAGCGGCAATGAGCAGTTCTTC. This gives the protein CASKSSGNEQFF.

This clonotype was picked up many times. The CDR3 bases are TGTGCCAGCAGTTTTAACGGGCTAGAGACCCAGTACTTC. Translating it yields CASSFNGLETQYF. The V gene is TRBV12-3 or TRBV12-4, the J gene TRBJ2-5; D unclear. The CDR3 sequence is 13 residues long. V dropped 3 bases and J dropped 4 bases, with 9 bases sitting between them.

V usage is TRBV7-6 and J usage is TRBJ2-1, with D tentatively TRBD2 (6 bases). CDR3 size: 15 residues. V was pared by 0 bases and J by 8 bases, with 14 bases between. From germline, CDR1 is SGHVS and CDR2 FNYEAQ. CDR3 bases: TGTGCCAGCAGCTTAGCCACTTCCGGAGGGGATGAGCAGTTCTTC. This codes for CASSLATSGGDEQFF.

V and J are TRBV6-6 and TRBJ2-4; 9 bases are shared with TRBD2. Matching the DNA end better, TRBJ2-7 makes the J call doubtful. The CDR3 length is 14 residues. The germline CDR1 and CDR2 sequences are MNHNY and SVGAGI (reference sequence). The CDR3 bases are TGTGCCAGCAGTTACGCCGGGACTAGCCGCGAGCAGTACTTC. It encodes CASSYAGTSREQYF.

The rearrangement joins TRBV5-1 to TRBJ1-1; D call uncertain. The CDR3 consists of 13 residues. V lost 0 bases and J 3 bases, leaving 6 bases between the germline ends. Germline CDR1 reads SGHRS; CDR2 reads YFSETQ. CDR3 residues: CASSLEEHTEAFF. For the CDR3, the DNA is TGCGCCAGCAGCTTGGAGGAGCACACTGAAGCTTTCTTT.

The gene calls are TRBV27 and TRBJ2-1, with D possibly matching TRBD2 (6 bases). Germline V CDR1 and CDR2: MNHEY, SMNVEV (reference sequence). The CDR3 is 13 residues long. V gave up 4 bases and J gave up 8 bases, with 12 bases separating them. The CDR3 loop is CASSWGVFYEQFF. CDR3 nucleotides: TGTGCCAGCAGTTGGGGGGTCTTTTATGAGCAGTTCTTC.

Concerning this clonotype itself: A read error may produce the germline difference seen at one junction end. This chain joins TRBV7-9 and TRBJ2-3, with TRBD2 identical over 7 bases. The CDR3 contains 16 residues. Germline assignment: CDR1 SEHNR and CDR2 FQNEAQ (reference sequence). The CDR3 DNA is TGTACCAGCAGCTTATTGAAGACTAGCTTGGGAGATACGCAGTATTTT. Amino acids: CTSSLLKTSLGDTQYF. Variable domain in full (rest from reference TRBV7-9 and TRBJ2-3): DTGVSQNPRHKITKRGQNVTFRCDPISEHNRLYWYRQTLGQGPEFLTYFQNEAQLEKSRLLSDRFSAERPKGSFSTLEIQRTEQGDSAMYLCTSSLLKTSLGDTQYFGPGTRLTVL.

The chain joins TRBV18 to TRBJ1-1, with D perhaps matching TRBD1 (6 bases). The CDR3 runs 15 residues. Trimming left V 9 bases short and J 0 bases short, with 17 bases between. Germline-derived CDR1 and CDR2 are KGHSH and LQKENI. CDR3: CASCPTQGLNTEAFF. CDR3 coding DNA: TGTGCCAGTTGCCCGACACAGGGACTGAACACTGAAGCTTTCTTT.